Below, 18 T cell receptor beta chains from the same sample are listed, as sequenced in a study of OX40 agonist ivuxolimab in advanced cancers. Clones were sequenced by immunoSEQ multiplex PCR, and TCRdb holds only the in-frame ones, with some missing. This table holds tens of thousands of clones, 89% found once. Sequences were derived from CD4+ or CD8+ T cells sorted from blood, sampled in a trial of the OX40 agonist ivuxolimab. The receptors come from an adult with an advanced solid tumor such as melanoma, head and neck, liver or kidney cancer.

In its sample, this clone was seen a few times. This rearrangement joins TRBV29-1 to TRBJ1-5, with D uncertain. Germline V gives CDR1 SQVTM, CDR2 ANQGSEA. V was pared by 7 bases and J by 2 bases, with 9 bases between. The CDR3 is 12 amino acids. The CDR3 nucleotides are TGCAGCGGGGTGTGGGGCAATCAGCCCCAGCATTTT. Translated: CSGVWGNQPQHF.

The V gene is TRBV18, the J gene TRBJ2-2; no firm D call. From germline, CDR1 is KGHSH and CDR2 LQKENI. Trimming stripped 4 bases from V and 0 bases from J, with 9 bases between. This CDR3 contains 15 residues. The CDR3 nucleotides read TGTGCCAGCTCACGTGACACCTCGAACACCGGGGAGCTGTTTTTT. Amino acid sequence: CASSRDTSNTGELFF.

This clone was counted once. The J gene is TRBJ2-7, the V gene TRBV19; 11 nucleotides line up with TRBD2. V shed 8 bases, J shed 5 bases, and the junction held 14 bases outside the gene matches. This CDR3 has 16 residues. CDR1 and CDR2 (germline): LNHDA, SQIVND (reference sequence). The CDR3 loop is CASSGTSGAAVHEQYF. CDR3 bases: TGTGCCAGTTCCGGGACTAGCGGTGCAGCCGTCCACGAGCAGTACTTC.

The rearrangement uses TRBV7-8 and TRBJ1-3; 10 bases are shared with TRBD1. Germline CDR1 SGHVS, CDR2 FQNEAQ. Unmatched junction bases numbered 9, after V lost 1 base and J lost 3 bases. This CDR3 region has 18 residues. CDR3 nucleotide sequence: TGTGCCAGCAGCTTAGTCGGGGACAGGGGCGCTTATGGAAACACCATATATTTT. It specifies CASSLVGDRGAYGNTIYF.

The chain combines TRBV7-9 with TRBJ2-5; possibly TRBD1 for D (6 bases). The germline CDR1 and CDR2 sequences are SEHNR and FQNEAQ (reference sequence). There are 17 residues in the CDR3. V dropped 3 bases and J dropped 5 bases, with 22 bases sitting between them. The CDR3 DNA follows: TGTGCCAGCAGCTTGAAACCTATTAACAGGGTTGGGGAGACCCAGTACTTC. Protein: CASSLKPINRVGETQYF.

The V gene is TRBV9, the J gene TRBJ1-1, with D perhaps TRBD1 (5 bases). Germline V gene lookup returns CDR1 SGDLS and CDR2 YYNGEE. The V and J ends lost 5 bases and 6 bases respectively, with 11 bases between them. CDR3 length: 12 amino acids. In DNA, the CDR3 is TGTGCCAGCAGTTCCGGGGCCTCTGAAGCTTTCTTT. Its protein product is CASSSGASEAFF.

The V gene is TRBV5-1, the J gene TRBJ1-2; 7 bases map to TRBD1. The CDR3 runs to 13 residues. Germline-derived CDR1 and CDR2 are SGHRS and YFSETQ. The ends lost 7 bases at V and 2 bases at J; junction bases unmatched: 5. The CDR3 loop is CASAIQGNYGYTF. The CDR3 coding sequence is TGCGCCAGCGCGATACAGGGGAACTATGGCTACACCTTC.

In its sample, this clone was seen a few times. The CDR3 region is CASSRTGETEAFF. The CDR3 nucleotides read TGCGCCAGCAGTCGAACAGGGGAAACTGAAGCTTTCTTT. The chain employs TRBV10-1 and TRBJ1-1, with 7 bases identical to TRBD1. The junction had 5 bases not matched to a gene; V was cut back by 5 bases and J by 5 bases. The CDR3 is 13 amino acids. Germline CDR1 WNHNN, CDR2 SYGVQD (reference sequence).

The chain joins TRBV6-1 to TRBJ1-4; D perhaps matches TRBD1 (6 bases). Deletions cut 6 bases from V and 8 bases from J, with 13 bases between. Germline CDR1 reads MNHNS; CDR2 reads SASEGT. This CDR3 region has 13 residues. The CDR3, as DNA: TGTGCCAGCAGCGGGGGCTCGGGGGAAAAACTGTTTTTT. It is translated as CASSGGSGEKLFF.

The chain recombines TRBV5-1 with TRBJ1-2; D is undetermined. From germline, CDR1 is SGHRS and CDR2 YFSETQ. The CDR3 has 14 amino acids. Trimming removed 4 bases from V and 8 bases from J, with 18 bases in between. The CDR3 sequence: CASSLATPILGYTF. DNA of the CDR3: TGCGCCAGCAGCCTGGCGACTCCCATTCTCGGCTACACCTTC. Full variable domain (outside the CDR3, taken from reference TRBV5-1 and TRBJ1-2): KAGVTQTPRYLIKTRGQQVTLSCSPISGHRSVSWYQQTPGQGLQFLFEYFSETQRNKGNFPGRFSGRQFSNSRSEMNVSTLELGDSALYLCASSLATPILGYTFGSGTRLTVV.

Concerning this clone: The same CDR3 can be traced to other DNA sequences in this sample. The CDR3 DNA sequence: TGTGCCAGCAGTGAAACACCGAGGACAGGGGTTGGCTACACCTTC. It yields the protein CASSETPRTGVGYTF. The chain links TRBV6-1 to TRBJ1-2; 9 bases map to TRBD1. This CDR3 region has 15 residues. The germline CDR1 and CDR2 sequences are MNHNS and SASEGT. The V gene end was trimmed by 2 bases and the J gene end by 7 bases; junction bases not matched to a gene: 8.

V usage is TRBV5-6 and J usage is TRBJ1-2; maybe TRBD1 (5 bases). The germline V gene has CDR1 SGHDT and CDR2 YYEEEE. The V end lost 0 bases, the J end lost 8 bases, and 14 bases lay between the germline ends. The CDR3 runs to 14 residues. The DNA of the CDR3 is TGTGCCAGCAGCTTGGTAGGCAGGGAACAGGGCTACACCTTC. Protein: CASSLVGREQGYTF.

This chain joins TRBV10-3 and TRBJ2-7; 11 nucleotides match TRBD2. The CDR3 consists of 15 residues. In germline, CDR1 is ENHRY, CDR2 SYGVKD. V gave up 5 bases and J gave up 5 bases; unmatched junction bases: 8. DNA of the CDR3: TGTGCCATCAGTCTTAGCGGGGGGGCGTCGGACGAGCAGTACTTC. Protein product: CAISLSGGASDEQYF.

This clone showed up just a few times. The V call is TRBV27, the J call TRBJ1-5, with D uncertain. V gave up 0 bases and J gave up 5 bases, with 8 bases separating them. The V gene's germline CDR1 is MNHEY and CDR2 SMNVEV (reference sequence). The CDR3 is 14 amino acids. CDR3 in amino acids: CASSLSPAHQPQHF. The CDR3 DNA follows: TGTGCCAGCAGTTTATCCCCGGCGCATCAGCCCCAGCATTTT.

This CDR3 reads CASSPGKGRRQETQYF. Here the CDR3 DNA reads TGTGCCAGCAGCCCGGGGAAGGGGCGTCGGCAAGAGACCCAGTACTTC. This sequence joins TRBV9 and TRBJ2-5; TRBD1 or TRBD2 may be the D gene (5 bases each). The germline V and J ends were trimmed by 4 bases and 2 bases, with 18 bases remaining between them. The CDR3 has 16 residues. Germline V gene sequence: CDR1 SGDLS, CDR2 YYNGEE.

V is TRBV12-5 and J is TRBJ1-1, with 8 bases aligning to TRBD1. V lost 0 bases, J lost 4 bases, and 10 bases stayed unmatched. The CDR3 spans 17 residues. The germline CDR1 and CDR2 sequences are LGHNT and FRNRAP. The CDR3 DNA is TGTGCTAGTGGTTTGGTACTGTCAGGGGGCCGTGGCACTGAAGCTTTCTTT. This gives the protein CASGLVLSGGRGTEAFF.

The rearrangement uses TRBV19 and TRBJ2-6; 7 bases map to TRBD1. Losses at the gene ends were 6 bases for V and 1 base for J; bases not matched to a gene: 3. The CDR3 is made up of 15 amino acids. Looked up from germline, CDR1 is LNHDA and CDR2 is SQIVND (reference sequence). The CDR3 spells CASRGRGSGANVLTF. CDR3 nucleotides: TGTGCCAGTAGGGGCAGGGGGTCTGGGGCCAACGTCCTGACTTTC.

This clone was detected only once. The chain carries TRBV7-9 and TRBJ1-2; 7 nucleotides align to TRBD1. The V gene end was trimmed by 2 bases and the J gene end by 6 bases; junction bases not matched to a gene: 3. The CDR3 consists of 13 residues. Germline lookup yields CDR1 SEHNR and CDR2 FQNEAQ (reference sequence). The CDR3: CASSLTGQDGYTF. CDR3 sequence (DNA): TGTGCCAGCAGCTTAACTGGACAGGATGGCTACACCTTC.